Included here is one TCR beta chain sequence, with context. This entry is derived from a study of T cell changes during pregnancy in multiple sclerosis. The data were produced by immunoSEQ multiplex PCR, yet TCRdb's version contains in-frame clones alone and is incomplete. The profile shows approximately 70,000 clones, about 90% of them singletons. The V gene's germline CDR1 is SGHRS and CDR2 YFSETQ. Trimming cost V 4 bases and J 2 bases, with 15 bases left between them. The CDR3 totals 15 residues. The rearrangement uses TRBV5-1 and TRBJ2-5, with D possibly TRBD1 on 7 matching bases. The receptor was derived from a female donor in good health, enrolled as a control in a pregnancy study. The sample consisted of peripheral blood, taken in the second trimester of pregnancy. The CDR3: CASSLGGGTQETQYF. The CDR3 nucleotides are TGCGCCAGCAGCCTAGGGGGCGGGACGCAAGAGACCCAGTACTTC. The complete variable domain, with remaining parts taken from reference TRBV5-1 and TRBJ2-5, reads KAGVTQTPRYLIKTRGQQVTLSCSPISGHRSVSWYQQTPGQGLQFLFEYFSETQRNKGNFPGRFSGRQFSNSRSEMNVSTLELGDSALYLCASSLGGGTQETQYFGPGTRLLVL.